The clone carrying this T cell receptor (beta chain) was seen many times. What it binds is not known. TCRdb re-called the reads with MiXCR, one entry per CDR3 protein. Of about 55,000 distinct CDR3 sequences listed, over 15% were seen once; the top ten hold roughly 67%. This entry comes from a study of T cell repertoires in cytomegalovirus infection. The CDR3 length is 14 residues. The J segment lost 6 bases and the V segment lost 1 base, leaving 2 bases of the junction unmatched. Germline lookup yields CDR1 SEHNR and CDR2 FQNEAQ (reference sequence). The chain recombines TRBV7-9 with TRBJ2-7, with 11 positions matching TRBD1. Sample: CD8+ T cells from cultured PBMCs, taken from culture after CMV antigen stimulation. The receptor comes from a human donor in good health (CMV status not recorded). Some clones in this sample may be carry-over from other donors' samples. The CDR3: CASSLGTGGGEQYF. The CDR3 DNA sequence: TGTGCCAGCAGCTTAGGGACAGGGGGCGGCGAGCAGTACTTC.